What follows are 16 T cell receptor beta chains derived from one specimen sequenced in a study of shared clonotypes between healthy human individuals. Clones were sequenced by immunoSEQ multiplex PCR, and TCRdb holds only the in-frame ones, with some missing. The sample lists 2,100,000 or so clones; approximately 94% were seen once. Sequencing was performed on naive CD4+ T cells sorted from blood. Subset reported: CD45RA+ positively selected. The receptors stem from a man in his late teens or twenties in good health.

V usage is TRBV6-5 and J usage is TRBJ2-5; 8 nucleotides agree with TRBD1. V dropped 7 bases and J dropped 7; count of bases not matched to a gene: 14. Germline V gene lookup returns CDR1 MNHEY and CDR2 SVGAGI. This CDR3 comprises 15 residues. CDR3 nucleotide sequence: TGTGCCAGCACGCCGGACAGGGCGGATGTTGGGACCCAGTACTTC. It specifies CASTPDRADVGTQYF.

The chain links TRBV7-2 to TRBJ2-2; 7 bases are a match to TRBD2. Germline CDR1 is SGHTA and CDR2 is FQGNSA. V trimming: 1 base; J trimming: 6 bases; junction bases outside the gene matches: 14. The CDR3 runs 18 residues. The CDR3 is CASSLVRTGTMSAGELFF. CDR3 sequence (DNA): TGTGCCAGCAGCTTAGTCCGAACCGGGACTATGAGTGCCGGGGAGCTGTTTTTT.

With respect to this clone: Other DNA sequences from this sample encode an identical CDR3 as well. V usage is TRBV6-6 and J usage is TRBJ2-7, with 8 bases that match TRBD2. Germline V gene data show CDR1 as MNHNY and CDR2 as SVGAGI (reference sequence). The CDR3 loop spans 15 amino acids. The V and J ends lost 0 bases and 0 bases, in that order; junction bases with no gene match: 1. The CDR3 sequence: CASSYSLAGSYEQYF. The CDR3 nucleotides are TGTGCCAGCAGTTACTCCCTAGCGGGCTCCTACGAGCAGTACTTC.

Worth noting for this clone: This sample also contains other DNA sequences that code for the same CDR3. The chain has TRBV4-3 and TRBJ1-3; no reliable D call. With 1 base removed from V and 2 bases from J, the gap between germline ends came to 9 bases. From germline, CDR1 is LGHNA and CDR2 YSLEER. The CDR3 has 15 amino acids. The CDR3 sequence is CASSQGSGAGNTIYF. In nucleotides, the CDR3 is TGCGCCAGCAGCCAAGGGTCGGGAGCTGGAAACACCATATATTTT.

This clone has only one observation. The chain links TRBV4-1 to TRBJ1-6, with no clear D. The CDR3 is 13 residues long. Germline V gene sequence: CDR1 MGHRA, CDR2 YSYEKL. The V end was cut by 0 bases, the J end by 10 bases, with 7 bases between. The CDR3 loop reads CASSQETRSPLHF. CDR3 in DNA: TGCGCCAGCAGCCAAGAGACTCGCTCACCCCTCCACTTT.

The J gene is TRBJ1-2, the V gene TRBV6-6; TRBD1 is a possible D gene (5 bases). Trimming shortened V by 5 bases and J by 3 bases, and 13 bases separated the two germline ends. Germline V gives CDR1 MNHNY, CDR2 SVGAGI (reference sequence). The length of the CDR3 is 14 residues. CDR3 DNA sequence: TGTGCCAGCAGTGCCCCCGGGGGGGACTATGGCTACACCTTC. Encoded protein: CASSAPGGDYGYTF.

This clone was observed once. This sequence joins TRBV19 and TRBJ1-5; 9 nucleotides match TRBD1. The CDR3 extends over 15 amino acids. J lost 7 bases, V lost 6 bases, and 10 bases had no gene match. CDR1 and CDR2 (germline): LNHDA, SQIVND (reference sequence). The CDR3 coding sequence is TGTGCCAGTAGCACCGGGACAGGGCAAGGACAGCCCCAGCATTTT. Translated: CASSTGTGQGQPQHF.

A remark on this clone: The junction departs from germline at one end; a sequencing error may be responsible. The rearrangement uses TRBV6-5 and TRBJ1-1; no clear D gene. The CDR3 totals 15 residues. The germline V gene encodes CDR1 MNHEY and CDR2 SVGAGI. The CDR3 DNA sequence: TGTGCCAGCAGTTACCATGAGGAGGTGAAAACTGAAGCTTTCTTT. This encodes CASSYHEEVKTEAFF.

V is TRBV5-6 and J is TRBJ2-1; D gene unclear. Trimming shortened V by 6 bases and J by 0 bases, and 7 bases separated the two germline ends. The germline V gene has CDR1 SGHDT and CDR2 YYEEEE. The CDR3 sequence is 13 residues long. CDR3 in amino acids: CASTLGSYNEQFF. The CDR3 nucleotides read TGTGCCAGCACCCTCGGCTCCTACAATGAGCAGTTCTTC.

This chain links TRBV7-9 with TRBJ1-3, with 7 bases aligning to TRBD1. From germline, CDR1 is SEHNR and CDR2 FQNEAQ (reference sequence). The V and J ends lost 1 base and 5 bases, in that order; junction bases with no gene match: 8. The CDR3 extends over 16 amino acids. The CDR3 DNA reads TGTGCCAGCAGCTTAGGCGAGGGACAGTACCGAAACACCATATATTTT. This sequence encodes CASSLGEGQYRNTIYF.

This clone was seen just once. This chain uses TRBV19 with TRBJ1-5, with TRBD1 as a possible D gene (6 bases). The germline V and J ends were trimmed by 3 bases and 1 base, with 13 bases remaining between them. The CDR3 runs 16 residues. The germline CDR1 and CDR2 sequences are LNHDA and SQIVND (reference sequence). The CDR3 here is CASSIPAGASNQPQHF. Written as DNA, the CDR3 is TGTGCCAGTAGTATTCCCGCAGGGGCGAGCAATCAGCCCCAGCATTTT.

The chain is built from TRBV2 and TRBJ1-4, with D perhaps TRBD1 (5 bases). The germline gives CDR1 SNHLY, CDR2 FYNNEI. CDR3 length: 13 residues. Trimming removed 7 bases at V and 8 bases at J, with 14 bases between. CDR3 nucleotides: TGTGCCAGCACTCGGGACTCTGGGGAAAAACTGTTTTTT. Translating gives CASTRDSGEKLFF.

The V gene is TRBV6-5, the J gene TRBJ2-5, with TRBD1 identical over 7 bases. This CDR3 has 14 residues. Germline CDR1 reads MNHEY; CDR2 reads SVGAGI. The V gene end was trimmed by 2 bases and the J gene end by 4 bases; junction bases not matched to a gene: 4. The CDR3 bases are TGTGCCAGCAGTTACAGGGGGCGCCTAGAGACCCAGTACTTC. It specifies CASSYRGRLETQYF.

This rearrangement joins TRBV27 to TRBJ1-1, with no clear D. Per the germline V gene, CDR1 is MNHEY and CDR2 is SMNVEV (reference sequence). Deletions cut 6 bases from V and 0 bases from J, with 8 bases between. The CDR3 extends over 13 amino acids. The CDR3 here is CASRGLMNTEAFF. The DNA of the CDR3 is TGTGCCAGCAGAGGTCTCATGAACACTGAAGCTTTCTTT.

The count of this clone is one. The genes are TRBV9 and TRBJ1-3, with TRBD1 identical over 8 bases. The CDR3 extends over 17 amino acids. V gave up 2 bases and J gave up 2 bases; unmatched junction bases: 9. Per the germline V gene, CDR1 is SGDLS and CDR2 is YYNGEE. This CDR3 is CASSVSFGQGAGNTIYF. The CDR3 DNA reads TGTGCCAGCAGCGTCTCATTTGGACAGGGCGCTGGAAACACCATATATTTT.

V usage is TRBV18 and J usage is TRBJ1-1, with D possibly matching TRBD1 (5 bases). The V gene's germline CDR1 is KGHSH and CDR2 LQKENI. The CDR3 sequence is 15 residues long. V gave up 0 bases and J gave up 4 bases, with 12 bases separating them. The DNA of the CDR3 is TGTGCCAGCTCACCACCGAAGGGGTTCGGCACTGAAGCTTTCTTT. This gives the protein CASSPPKGFGTEAFF.